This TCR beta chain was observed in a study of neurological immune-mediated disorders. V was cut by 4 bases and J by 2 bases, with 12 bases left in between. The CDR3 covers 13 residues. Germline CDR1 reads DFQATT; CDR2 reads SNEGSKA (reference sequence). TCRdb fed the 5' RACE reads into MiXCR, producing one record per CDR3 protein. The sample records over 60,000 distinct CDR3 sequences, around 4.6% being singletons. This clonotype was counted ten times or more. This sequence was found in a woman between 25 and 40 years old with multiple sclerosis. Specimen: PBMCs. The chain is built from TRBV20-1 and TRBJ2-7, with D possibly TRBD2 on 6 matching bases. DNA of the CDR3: TGCAGTGCTATCTACGGGGGAGCCTACGAGCAGTACTTC. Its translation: CSAIYGGAYEQYF.